A selection of T cell receptor beta chains follows, all from one sample in a study of blood T cell repertoires in COVID-19. Assay used: immunoSEQ multiplex PCR; TCRdb lists only in-frame clones, some missing. The sample lists 150,000 to 200,000 clones, approximately 85% seen once, with about 9.7% in the top ten. The sample consisted of PBMCs or T cells enriched from blood (not recorded which). The receptors were sampled from a woman aged 25-40 years who had recovered from COVID-19. Each CDR3 is given with its conserved first and last residue.

CDR3aa,v_gene
CASSSSPGANVLTF,TRBV5-1
CASSLGPDYGYTF,TRBV11-2
CASSQGLAGEGTGELFF,TRBV23-1
CASGGSQGISGYTF,TRBV2
CASSEPRQGPPEAFF,TRBV10-2
CAPPPGGTNEKLFF,TRBV28
CASSETLETGELFF,TRBV19
CASSLRTGGVSEQYF,TRBV5-1
CASSSTGQGNYGYTF,TRBV28
CASSQDQLAKNIQYF,TRBV14
CASSSPGGGNTEAFF,TRBV6-5
CATSDTGRNYGYTF,TRBV24-1
CASSLAEKSYNEQFF,TRBV5-1
CASRGPEGFYGYTF,TRBV5-5
CASSIRTADSPLHF,TRBV19
CASGRGGSTEAFF,TRBV28
CASSFMAGSYNSPLHF,TRBV11-2
CASSSAGGTDTQYF,TRBV5-1
CATSSATGGSYEQYF,TRBV24-1
CASSPGGDPSLAGNTIYF,TRBV5-4
CASSLDVAGGSETQYF,TRBV5-1
CASSSRTSGIYNEQFF,TRBV19
CASTIRRFYGYTF,TRBV5-6
CASSLGTSGGETQYF,TRBV5-5
CASSPSTQREYNEQFF,TRBV3-1/TRBV3-2
CASSLVSGRARTGELFF,TRBV5-1
CSAAPGSEQYF,TRBV20-1
CASSTGQSNEKLFF,TRBV5-1
CASSLFRGAYEQYF,TRBV27
CASSQLGTARLAGSYEQYF,TRBV23-1
CASSLFGHQVAGNTIYF,TRBV28
CASRDSSGANVLTF,TRBV5-1
CASRRQHQETQYF,TRBV27